A single T cell receptor (beta chain) is shown here with its context. In the study's own analysis: Estimates of nucleated cell counts were drawn from the amplification of reference gene primers. Generated by immunoSEQ multiplex PCR, the TCRdb table keeps only in-frame clones and is missing some. That table furnishes V, J and clone size, whereas the DNA furnished D and trimming. This table has 39,000 or so clones, approximately 80% appearing once. This entry comes from a study of blood T cell repertoires in COVID-19. Study details: COVID-19 samples from acute and convalescent phases originated in the United States, Italy and Spain. From T cells, B-cell-depleted T cells, or PBMCs came the material, which was cDNA or gDNA.

This receptor was identified in a man in his fifties or sixties in a cohort sampled during active COVID-19. Sequenced sample: peripheral blood.

The CDR3 is CASSERAGLAGITDTQYF. The CDR3 region has the DNA TGTGCCAGCAGCGAGCGGGCGGGGCTAGCGGGGATCACAGATACGCAGTATTTT. V gene TRBV5-6 combines with J gene TRBJ2-3; 9 bases map to TRBD2. This CDR3 has 18 residues. The ends lost 4 bases at V and 2 bases at J; junction bases unmatched: 14. The germline V gene has CDR1 SGHDT and CDR2 YYEEEE. Full variable domain (rest looked up from reference TRBV5-6 and TRBJ2-3): DAGVTQSPTHLIKTRGQQVTLRCSPKSGHDTVSWYQQALGQGPQFIFQYYEEEERQRGNFPDRFSGHQFPNYSSELNVNALLLGDSALYLCASSERAGLAGITDTQYFGPGTRLTVL.